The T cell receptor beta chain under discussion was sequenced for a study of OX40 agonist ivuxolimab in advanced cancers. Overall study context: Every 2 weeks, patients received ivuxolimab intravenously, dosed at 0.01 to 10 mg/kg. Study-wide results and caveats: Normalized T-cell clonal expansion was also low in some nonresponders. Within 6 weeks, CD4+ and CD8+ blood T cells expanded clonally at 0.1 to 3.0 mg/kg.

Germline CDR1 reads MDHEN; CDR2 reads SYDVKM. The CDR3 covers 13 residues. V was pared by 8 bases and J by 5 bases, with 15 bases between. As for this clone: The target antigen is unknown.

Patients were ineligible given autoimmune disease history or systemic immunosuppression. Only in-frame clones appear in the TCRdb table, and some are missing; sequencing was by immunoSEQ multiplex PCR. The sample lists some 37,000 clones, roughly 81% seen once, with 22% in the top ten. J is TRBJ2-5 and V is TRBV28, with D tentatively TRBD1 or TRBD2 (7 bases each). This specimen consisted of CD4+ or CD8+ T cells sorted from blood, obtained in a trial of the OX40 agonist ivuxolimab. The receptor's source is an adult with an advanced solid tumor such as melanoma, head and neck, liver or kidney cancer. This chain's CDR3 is CASVRGGSETQYF. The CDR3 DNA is TGTGCCAGCGTCAGGGGGGGTTCCGAGACCCAGTACTTC.